The 3 T cell receptor beta chains reported below all come from one sample, sequenced in a study of T cell clonality in common variable immunodeficiency. Study-wide results and limits: In common variable immunodeficiency, TCR beta chains reportedly carried fewer deletions and N-nucleotide insertions.

These receptors are not linked to any known antigen. Data came from immunoSEQ multiplex PCR; TCRdb stores just in-frame clones and leaves some out. Observed in the sample are under 35,000 clones, none of them singletons. The sequencing sample was made of peripheral blood mononuclear cells. These receptors all stem from a human donor with common variable immunodeficiency.

This clone was seen a few times. With the read ending 3 residues before the CDR3 end, the germline J gene is used to fill in that end. V and J are TRBV7-9 and TRBJ1-4; 7 positions match TRBD1. The CDR3 loop spans 14 amino acids. V lost 3 bases, J lost 7 bases, and 5 bases stayed unmatched. In germline, CDR1 is SEHNR, CDR2 FQNEAQ (reference sequence). CDR3 bases read: TGTGCCAGCAGCTTGGGGACAGTCCCTGAAAAA. It codes for CASSLGTVPEK. The whole CDR3 protein is CASSLGTVPEKLFF.

A remark on this clone: From the germline J gene comes the end of the CDR3, since the read stops 3 residues before it. This chain links TRBV6-2 or TRBV6-3 with TRBJ1-5, with 9 bases fitting TRBD1. V shed 3 bases and J 6 bases; nucleotides not matched to a gene: 3. There are 14 residues in the CDR3. The germline CDR1 and CDR2 sequences are MNHEY and SVGEGT. The part of the CDR3 DNA that was read is TGTGCCAGCAGTTATACAGGGGGCAGTCAGCCC. Protein sequence: CASSYTGGSQP. The CDR3 in full is CASSYTGGSQPQHF.

About this clone itself: The read stops 3 residues short of the end of the CDR3; the missing end is completed from the germline J gene. The V and J genes are TRBV6-1 and TRBJ1-1; D is possibly TRBD1 (6 bases). The CDR3 runs to 13 residues. Germline assignment: CDR1 MNHNS and CDR2 SASEGT. V was clipped by 3 bases and J by 5 bases, with 10 bases between them. The part of the CDR3 DNA that was read is TGTGCCAGCAGTGAGGGACACCCGACTGAA. This translates into CASSEGHPTE. The CDR3 as a whole reads CASSEGHPTEAFF.